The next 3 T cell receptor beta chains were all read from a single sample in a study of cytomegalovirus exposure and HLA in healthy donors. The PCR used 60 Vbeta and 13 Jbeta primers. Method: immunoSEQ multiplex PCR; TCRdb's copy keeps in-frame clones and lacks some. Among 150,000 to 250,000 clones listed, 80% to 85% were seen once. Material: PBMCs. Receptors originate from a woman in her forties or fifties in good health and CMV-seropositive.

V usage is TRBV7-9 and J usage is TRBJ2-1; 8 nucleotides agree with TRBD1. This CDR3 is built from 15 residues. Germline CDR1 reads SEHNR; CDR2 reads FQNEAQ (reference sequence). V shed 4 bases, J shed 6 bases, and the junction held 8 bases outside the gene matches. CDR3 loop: CASSSSPGTGNEQFF. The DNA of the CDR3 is TGTGCCAGCAGCTCGTCCCCCGGGACAGGCAATGAGCAGTTCTTC.

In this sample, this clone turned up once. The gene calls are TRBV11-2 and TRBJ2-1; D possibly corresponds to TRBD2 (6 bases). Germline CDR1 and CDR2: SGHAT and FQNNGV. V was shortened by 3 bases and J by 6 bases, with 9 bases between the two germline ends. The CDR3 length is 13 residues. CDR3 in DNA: TGTGCCAGCAGCTTCGGCGGGACCAATGAGCAGTTCTTC. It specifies CASSFGGTNEQFF.

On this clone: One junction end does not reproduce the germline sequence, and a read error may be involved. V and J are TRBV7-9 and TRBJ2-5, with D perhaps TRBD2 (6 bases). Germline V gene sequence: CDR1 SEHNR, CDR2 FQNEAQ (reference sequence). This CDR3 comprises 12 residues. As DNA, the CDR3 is TGTTCCAGCAGAGCCCGGGGGGAGACCCAGTACTTC. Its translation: CSSRARGETQYF.